These 32 T cell receptor beta chains share one sample of origin, sequenced in a study of blood T cell repertoires in COVID-19. The table came from immunoSEQ multiplex PCR; TCRdb's copy has only in-frame clones and leaves some out. The table records 130,000 to 150,000 clones, 84% of them present only once. Sequencing was performed on peripheral blood. These receptors all come from a man aged 55 to 70 with active or convalescent COVID-19.

This clone showed up just once. The rearrangement uses TRBV4-3 and TRBJ1-4; D possibly corresponds to TRBD1 (6 bases). The V end lost 4 bases, the J end lost 2 bases, and 11 bases lay between the germline ends. The CDR3 sequence is 15 residues long. Germline V gene sequence: CDR1 LGHNA, CDR2 YSLEER. This CDR3 is CASSLEQGTNEKLFF. DNA for the CDR3: TGCGCCAGCAGCCTCGAACAGGGCACTAATGAAAAACTGTTTTTT.

The rearrangement uses TRBV6-5 and TRBJ2-2, with TRBD1 matching over 7 bases. The V gene end was trimmed by 6 bases and the J gene end by 1 base; junction bases not matched to a gene: 2. Germline-derived CDR1 and CDR2 are MNHEY and SVGAGI. The CDR3 runs to 14 residues. The CDR3 sequence is CASRQGQNTGELFF. For the CDR3, the DNA is TGTGCCAGCAGACAGGGGCAGAACACCGGGGAGCTGTTTTTT.

The V call is TRBV19, the J call TRBJ1-1; TRBD1 matches at 7 bases. The CDR3 has 15 amino acids. V shed 5 bases, J shed 1 base, and the junction held 7 bases outside the gene matches. Germline CDR1 reads LNHDA; CDR2 reads SQIVND (reference sequence). In DNA, the CDR3 is TGTGCCAGTAGTCGGGAGACAGGGACGAACACTGAAGCTTTCTTT. Its translation: CASSRETGTNTEAFF.

The chain joins TRBV21-1 to TRBJ1-4; the table names TRBD1, a call not compared with the DNA. TRBV21-1 is listed as a pseudogene. The CDR3 spans 15 residues. This chain's CDR3 is CASIPPGQTNEKLFF. The DNA of the CDR3 is TGTGCCAGTATTCCCCCGGGACAAACTAATGAAAAACTGTTTTTT.

The gene calls are TRBV5-1 and TRBJ1-1; TRBD1 is a possible D gene (6 bases). The germline V gene encodes CDR1 SGHRS and CDR2 YFSETQ. Trimming removed 0 bases at V and 0 bases at J, with 15 bases between. The length of the CDR3 is 17 residues. The CDR3 DNA reads as TGCGCCAGCAGCTTGGATTTCCAGGGGCGGATGAACACTGAAGCTTTCTTT. Protein: CASSLDFQGRMNTEAFF.

The chain is built from TRBV30 and TRBJ1-2, with 8 bases matching TRBD1. Germline CDR1 reads GTSNPN; CDR2 reads SVGIG (reference sequence). The V segment lost 1 base and the J segment 3 bases; nucleotides outside the gene matches: 1. The CDR3 covers 13 residues. The CDR3 here is CAWSGQGHYGYTF. The CDR3 DNA reads TGTGCCTGGAGTGGACAGGGGCACTATGGCTACACCTTC.

The gene calls are TRBV27 and TRBJ1-6; the D is unclear. Germline assignment: CDR1 MNHEY and CDR2 SMNVEV (reference sequence). V lost 4 bases, J lost 10 bases, and 23 bases lay in between. This CDR3 is 17 amino acids long. The chain's CDR3 is CASSSPFSEGRWSPLHF. The CDR3 bases are TGTGCCAGCAGTTCCCCCTTTAGTGAGGGCAGGTGGTCACCCCTCCACTTT.

The rearrangement links TRBV5-8 to TRBJ2-5; D is unclear. From germline, CDR1 is SGHTS and CDR2 YDEGEE. The CDR3 totals 11 residues. V lost 4 bases, J lost 3 bases, and 4 bases lay in between. CDR3 in amino acids: CASSPEETQYF. CDR3 nucleotide sequence: TGTGCCAGCAGCCCCGAAGAGACCCAGTACTTC.

This chain joins TRBV6-2 or TRBV6-3 and TRBJ2-5; 9 bases line up with TRBD1. The CDR3 contains 15 residues. The V gene's germline CDR1 is MNHEY and CDR2 SVGEGT. The ends lost 5 bases at V and 4 bases at J; junction bases unmatched: 8. The CDR3 nucleotides read TGTGCCAGCAGTCCGCGACAGGGGGTAGTAGAGACCCAGTACTTC. Translated, it gives CASSPRQGVVETQYF.

V is TRBV24-1 and J is TRBJ1-5; tentative D call: TRBD1 (5 bases). This CDR3 comprises 19 residues. V was shortened by 1 base and J by 2 bases, with 20 bases between the two germline ends. CDR1 KGHDR and CDR2 SFDVKD come from the germline V gene. This chain's CDR3 is CATSDFECWGVGGNQPQHF. DNA of the CDR3: TGTGCCACCAGTGATTTTGAGTGTTGGGGGGTCGGTGGCAATCAGCCCCAGCATTTT.

The chain couples TRBV5-1 to TRBJ1-1; maybe TRBD1 (5 bases). V dropped 2 bases and J dropped 0 bases, with 11 bases sitting between them. The germline V gene has CDR1 SGHRS and CDR2 YFSETQ. This CDR3 region has 15 residues. The CDR3 nucleotides read TGCGCCAGCAGCTTTTGGGCAGGGCTGAACACTGAAGCTTTCTTT. Protein: CASSFWAGLNTEAFF.

The chain combines TRBV3-1 (or the pseudogene TRBV3-2) with TRBJ2-1; 7 nucleotides agree with TRBD2. The CDR3 is 17 residues long. V trimming: 4 bases; J trimming: 8 bases; junction bases outside the gene matches: 17. Per germline, CDR1 LGHDT and CDR2 YNNKEL (reference sequence). CDR3 protein: CASSRPLGWEGLDEQFF. The CDR3 DNA reads as TGTGCCAGCAGCCGGCCCCTCGGGTGGGAGGGTCTCGATGAGCAGTTCTTC.

This clone has just a few counts. V is TRBV19 and J is TRBJ1-6; a possible D gene is TRBD1 (6 bases). Germline values: CDR1 LNHDA, CDR2 SQIVND (reference sequence). The CDR3 is 16 amino acids. With 5 bases removed from V and 0 bases from J, the gap between germline ends came to 11 bases. The CDR3 sequence is CASSSTGSSYNSPLHF. In nucleotides, the CDR3 is TGTGCCAGTAGTTCAACAGGGAGCTCCTATAATTCACCCCTCCACTTT.

The rearrangement joins TRBV10-3 to TRBJ2-5; D not certain. CDR3 length: 15 residues. Germline V CDR1 and CDR2: ENHRY, SYGVKD. Trimming cost V 0 bases and J 4 bases, with 12 bases left between them. CDR3 residues: CAISESSDILETQYF. DNA of the CDR3: TGTGCCATCAGTGAGTCGTCAGACATTTTAGAGACCCAGTACTTC.

The gene calls are TRBV4-1 and TRBJ2-3; TRBD1 matches 8 bases. CDR3 length equals 13 residues. The ends lost 7 bases at V and 4 bases at J; junction bases unmatched: 4. The germline gives CDR1 MGHRA, CDR2 YSYEKL. The CDR3 sequence: CASNAQGADTQYF. The CDR3, as DNA: TGCGCCAGCAACGCACAGGGGGCAGATACGCAGTATTTT.

This chain links TRBV27 with TRBJ1-2; TRBD1 is a possible D gene (5 bases). This CDR3 is 14 amino acids long. Germline assignment: CDR1 MNHEY and CDR2 SMNVEV (reference sequence). Trimming shortened V by 4 bases and J by 2 bases, and 11 bases separated the two germline ends. CDR3 loop: CASSWGGENYGYTF. The DNA for the CDR3 is TGTGCCAGCAGTTGGGGGGGGGAGAACTATGGCTACACCTTC.

The V call is TRBV27, the J call TRBJ1-5; 9 bases agree with TRBD1. CDR3 length: 14 residues. Trimming removed 8 bases from V and 7 bases from J; junction bases left unmatched: 9. The germline gives CDR1 MNHEY, CDR2 SMNVEV (reference sequence). The CDR3 loop is CASGMGTGIQPQHF. The CDR3 DNA sequence: TGTGCCAGCGGGATGGGGACAGGGATCCAGCCCCAGCATTTT.

This rearrangement joins TRBV7-2 to TRBJ1-2; no clear D gene. This CDR3 comprises 15 residues. The ends were cut back, 5 bases at V and 4 bases at J, with 17 bases in the middle. CDR1 is SGHTA, CDR2 FQGNSA, per germline. DNA of the CDR3: TGTGCCAGCAGCCGCCCGCGAGCCTTACTCTATGGCTACACCTTC. Its protein product is CASSRPRALLYGYTF.

This clone was seen a handful of times. The chain couples TRBV7-2 to TRBJ2-5; unclear D gene. The V end lost 4 bases, the J end lost 1 base, and 10 bases lay between the germline ends. Germline CDR1 SGHTA, CDR2 FQGNSA. The CDR3 totals 14 residues. This CDR3 is CASSSQVPQETQYF. The CDR3 coding sequence is TGTGCCAGCAGCTCCCAGGTCCCCCAAGAGACCCAGTACTTC.

The rearrangement uses TRBV6-4 and TRBJ1-5, with D possibly being TRBD1 (5 bases). The CDR3 extends over 19 amino acids. Trimming took off 0 bases at V and 0 bases at J, with 18 bases between the two ends. Germline values: CDR1 MRHNA, CDR2 SNTAGT. CDR3 coding DNA: TGTGCCAGCAGTGACTCCTTGACAGCTCACCCCTATAGCAATCAGCCCCAGCATTTT. Its translation: CASSDSLTAHPYSNQPQHF.

The chain has TRBV30 and TRBJ2-3; the D is unclear. The CDR3 contains 15 residues. Germline assignment: CDR1 GTSNPN and CDR2 SVGIG (reference sequence). V was clipped by 3 bases and J by 1 base, with 14 bases between them. In nucleotides, the CDR3 is TGTGCCTGGAGCGTGGGCCCGTTGGGCACAGATACGCAGTATTTT. Its translation is CAWSVGPLGTDTQYF.

The chain recombines TRBV5-5 with TRBJ1-1, with 7 nucleotides matching TRBD1. The germline V gene has CDR1 SGHKS and CDR2 YYEKEE (reference sequence). V lost 0 bases, J lost 5 bases, and 10 bases stayed unmatched. The CDR3 has 16 residues. DNA for the CDR3: TGTGCCAGCAGCTTGGGCACAGGGGTTGCGGAGACTGAAGCTTTCTTT. This gives the protein CASSLGTGVAETEAFF.

The chain has TRBV5-5 and TRBJ1-5; no firm D call. The germline CDR1 and CDR2 sequences are SGHKS and YYEKEE (reference sequence). The length of the CDR3 is 13 residues. Deletions cut 1 base from V and 5 bases from J, with 7 bases between. The CDR3 region has the DNA TGTGCCAGCAGCTTGACGGACTATCAGCCCCAGCATTTT. Encoded protein: CASSLTDYQPQHF.

The chain employs TRBV24-1 and TRBJ2-3; 12 positions agree with TRBD1. The CDR3 totals 17 residues. The V segment lost 4 bases and the J segment 5 bases; nucleotides outside the gene matches: 9. Germline CDR1 and CDR2: KGHDR and SFDVKD. The CDR3 reads CATSEMRDRGLKDTQYF. Written as DNA, the CDR3 is TGTGCCACCAGTGAAATGCGGGACAGGGGGCTTAAAGATACGCAGTATTTT.

The chain combines TRBV6-5 with TRBJ2-4, with D tentatively TRBD1 (6 bases). Germline CDR1 reads MNHEY; CDR2 reads SVGAGI. The CDR3 consists of 14 residues. V lost 6 bases and J lost 3, with 12 bases in between. The CDR3 sequence is CASRPSDSKNIQYF. CDR3 coding DNA: TGTGCCAGCAGACCCTCGGACAGCAAAAACATTCAGTACTTC.

The chain has TRBV11-2 and TRBJ2-1; D gene unclear. Germline V lookup: CDR1 SGHAT, CDR2 FQNNGV. V lost 5 bases, J lost 0 bases, and 11 bases lay in between. The CDR3 has 15 residues. The CDR3 region is CASSEQLSSYNEQFF. The CDR3 DNA follows: TGTGCCAGCAGCGAGCAACTAAGCTCCTACAATGAGCAGTTCTTC.

The chain recombines TRBV19 with TRBJ1-2; 9 nucleotides match TRBD1. The junction had 5 bases not matched to a gene; V was cut back by 1 base and J by 5 bases. CDR1 and CDR2 (germline): LNHDA, SQIVND (reference sequence). The CDR3 extends over 15 amino acids. The CDR3 region is CASSIGGQGMYGYTF. The CDR3 DNA follows: TGTGCCAGTAGTATAGGCGGACAGGGGATGTATGGCTACACCTTC.

The chain is built from TRBV27 and TRBJ2-7; TRBD2 aligns across 7 bases. Trimming removed 3 bases from V and 6 bases from J; junction bases left unmatched: 2. The CDR3 consists of 12 residues. Germline V gene lookup returns CDR1 MNHEY and CDR2 SMNVEV (reference sequence). The CDR3 loop reads CASSFSGGEQYF. CDR3 nucleotides: TGTGCCAGCAGTTTTTCGGGGGGCGAGCAGTACTTC.

The chain joins TRBV4-1 to TRBJ2-1, with D tentatively TRBD2 (7 bases). Trimming took off 0 bases at V and 4 bases at J, with 10 bases between the two ends. CDR3 size: 15 residues. The V gene's germline CDR1 is MGHRA and CDR2 YSYEKL. CDR3 bases: TGCGCCAGCAGCCAAGATAGGGGGGGGTACAATGAGCAGTTCTTC. Its protein product is CASSQDRGGYNEQFF.

This clone appeared once. V and J are TRBV5-4 and TRBJ2-7, with a possible D match to TRBD2 (5 bases). There are 14 residues in the CDR3. Germline V gene lookup returns CDR1 SGHNT and CDR2 YYREEE (reference sequence). Trimming removed 5 bases from V and 3 bases from J, with 15 bases in between. CDR3 nucleotides: TGTGCCAGCAGATTTGATTGGGAGATCTACGAGCAGTACGTC. It specifies CASRFDWEIYEQYV.

The chain carries TRBV14 and TRBJ1-6; the D gene is possibly TRBD1 (5 bases). V lost 0 bases and J 7 bases, leaving 10 bases between the germline ends. The CDR3 extends over 15 amino acids. Germline V gene sequence: CDR1 SGHDN, CDR2 FVKESK. The CDR3 DNA follows: TGTGCCAGCAGCCAAGACGGAAGGGGAAATTCACCCCTCCACTTT. Its translation: CASSQDGRGNSPLHF. Full variable domain (remainder filled in from reference TRBV14 and TRBJ1-6): EAGVTQFPSHSVIEKGQTVTLRCDPISGHDNLYWYRRVMGKEIKFLLHFVKESKQDESGMPNNRFLAERTGGTYSTLKVQPAELEDSGVYFCASSQDGRGNSPLHFGNGTRLTVT.

This clone was picked up one time. J is TRBJ1-2 and V is TRBV5-4; D call uncertain. The CDR3 loop spans 14 amino acids. Looked up from germline, CDR1 is SGHNT and CDR2 is YYREEE (reference sequence). V gave up 5 bases and J gave up 5 bases, with 16 bases separating them. The chain's CDR3 is CASSLAGGRYGYTF. CDR3 nucleotides: TGTGCCAGCAGTCTGGCCGGAGGAAGATATGGCTACACCTTC.